This T cell receptor (beta chain) comes out of a study of T cell repertoires in cytomegalovirus infection. Study context: Both recently identified HLA-C-restricted and well-studied HLA-B-restricted CMV epitopes were used in the study. Findings and limits, study-wide: CMV-specific TCR beta clonotypes restricted by HLA-C were the ones dominating the ex vivo response.

Comments on this clonotype: Its antigen is unidentified.

Germline loops: CDR1 SGHRS, CDR2 YFSETQ. V shed 4 bases and J shed 8 bases, with 13 bases lying between them. The CDR3 has 13 amino acids. Using its own MiXCR run on the reads, TCRdb lists one record per CDR3 protein. The sample has about 500,000 distinct CDR3 sequences; around 35% are singletons. The V call is TRBV5-1, the J call TRBJ2-1; D possibly corresponds to TRBD1 (6 bases). The sequence was obtained from a human donor in good health (CMV status not recorded). Some clones in this sample may be carry-over from other donors' samples. This specimen consisted of cultured PBMCs, obtained from culture after CMV antigen stimulation. CDR3 nucleotides: TGCGCCAGCAGCGTGCTGTACAGGGATGAGCAGTTCTTC. Protein product: CASSVLYRDEQFF. Together with reference TRBV5-1 and TRBJ2-1, the CDR3 gives the full variable domain: KAGVTQTPRYLIKTRGQQVTLSCSPISGHRSVSWYQQTPGQGLQFLFEYFSETQRNKGNFPGRFSGRQFSNSRSEMNVSTLELGDSALYLCASSVLYRDEQFFGPGTRLTVL.